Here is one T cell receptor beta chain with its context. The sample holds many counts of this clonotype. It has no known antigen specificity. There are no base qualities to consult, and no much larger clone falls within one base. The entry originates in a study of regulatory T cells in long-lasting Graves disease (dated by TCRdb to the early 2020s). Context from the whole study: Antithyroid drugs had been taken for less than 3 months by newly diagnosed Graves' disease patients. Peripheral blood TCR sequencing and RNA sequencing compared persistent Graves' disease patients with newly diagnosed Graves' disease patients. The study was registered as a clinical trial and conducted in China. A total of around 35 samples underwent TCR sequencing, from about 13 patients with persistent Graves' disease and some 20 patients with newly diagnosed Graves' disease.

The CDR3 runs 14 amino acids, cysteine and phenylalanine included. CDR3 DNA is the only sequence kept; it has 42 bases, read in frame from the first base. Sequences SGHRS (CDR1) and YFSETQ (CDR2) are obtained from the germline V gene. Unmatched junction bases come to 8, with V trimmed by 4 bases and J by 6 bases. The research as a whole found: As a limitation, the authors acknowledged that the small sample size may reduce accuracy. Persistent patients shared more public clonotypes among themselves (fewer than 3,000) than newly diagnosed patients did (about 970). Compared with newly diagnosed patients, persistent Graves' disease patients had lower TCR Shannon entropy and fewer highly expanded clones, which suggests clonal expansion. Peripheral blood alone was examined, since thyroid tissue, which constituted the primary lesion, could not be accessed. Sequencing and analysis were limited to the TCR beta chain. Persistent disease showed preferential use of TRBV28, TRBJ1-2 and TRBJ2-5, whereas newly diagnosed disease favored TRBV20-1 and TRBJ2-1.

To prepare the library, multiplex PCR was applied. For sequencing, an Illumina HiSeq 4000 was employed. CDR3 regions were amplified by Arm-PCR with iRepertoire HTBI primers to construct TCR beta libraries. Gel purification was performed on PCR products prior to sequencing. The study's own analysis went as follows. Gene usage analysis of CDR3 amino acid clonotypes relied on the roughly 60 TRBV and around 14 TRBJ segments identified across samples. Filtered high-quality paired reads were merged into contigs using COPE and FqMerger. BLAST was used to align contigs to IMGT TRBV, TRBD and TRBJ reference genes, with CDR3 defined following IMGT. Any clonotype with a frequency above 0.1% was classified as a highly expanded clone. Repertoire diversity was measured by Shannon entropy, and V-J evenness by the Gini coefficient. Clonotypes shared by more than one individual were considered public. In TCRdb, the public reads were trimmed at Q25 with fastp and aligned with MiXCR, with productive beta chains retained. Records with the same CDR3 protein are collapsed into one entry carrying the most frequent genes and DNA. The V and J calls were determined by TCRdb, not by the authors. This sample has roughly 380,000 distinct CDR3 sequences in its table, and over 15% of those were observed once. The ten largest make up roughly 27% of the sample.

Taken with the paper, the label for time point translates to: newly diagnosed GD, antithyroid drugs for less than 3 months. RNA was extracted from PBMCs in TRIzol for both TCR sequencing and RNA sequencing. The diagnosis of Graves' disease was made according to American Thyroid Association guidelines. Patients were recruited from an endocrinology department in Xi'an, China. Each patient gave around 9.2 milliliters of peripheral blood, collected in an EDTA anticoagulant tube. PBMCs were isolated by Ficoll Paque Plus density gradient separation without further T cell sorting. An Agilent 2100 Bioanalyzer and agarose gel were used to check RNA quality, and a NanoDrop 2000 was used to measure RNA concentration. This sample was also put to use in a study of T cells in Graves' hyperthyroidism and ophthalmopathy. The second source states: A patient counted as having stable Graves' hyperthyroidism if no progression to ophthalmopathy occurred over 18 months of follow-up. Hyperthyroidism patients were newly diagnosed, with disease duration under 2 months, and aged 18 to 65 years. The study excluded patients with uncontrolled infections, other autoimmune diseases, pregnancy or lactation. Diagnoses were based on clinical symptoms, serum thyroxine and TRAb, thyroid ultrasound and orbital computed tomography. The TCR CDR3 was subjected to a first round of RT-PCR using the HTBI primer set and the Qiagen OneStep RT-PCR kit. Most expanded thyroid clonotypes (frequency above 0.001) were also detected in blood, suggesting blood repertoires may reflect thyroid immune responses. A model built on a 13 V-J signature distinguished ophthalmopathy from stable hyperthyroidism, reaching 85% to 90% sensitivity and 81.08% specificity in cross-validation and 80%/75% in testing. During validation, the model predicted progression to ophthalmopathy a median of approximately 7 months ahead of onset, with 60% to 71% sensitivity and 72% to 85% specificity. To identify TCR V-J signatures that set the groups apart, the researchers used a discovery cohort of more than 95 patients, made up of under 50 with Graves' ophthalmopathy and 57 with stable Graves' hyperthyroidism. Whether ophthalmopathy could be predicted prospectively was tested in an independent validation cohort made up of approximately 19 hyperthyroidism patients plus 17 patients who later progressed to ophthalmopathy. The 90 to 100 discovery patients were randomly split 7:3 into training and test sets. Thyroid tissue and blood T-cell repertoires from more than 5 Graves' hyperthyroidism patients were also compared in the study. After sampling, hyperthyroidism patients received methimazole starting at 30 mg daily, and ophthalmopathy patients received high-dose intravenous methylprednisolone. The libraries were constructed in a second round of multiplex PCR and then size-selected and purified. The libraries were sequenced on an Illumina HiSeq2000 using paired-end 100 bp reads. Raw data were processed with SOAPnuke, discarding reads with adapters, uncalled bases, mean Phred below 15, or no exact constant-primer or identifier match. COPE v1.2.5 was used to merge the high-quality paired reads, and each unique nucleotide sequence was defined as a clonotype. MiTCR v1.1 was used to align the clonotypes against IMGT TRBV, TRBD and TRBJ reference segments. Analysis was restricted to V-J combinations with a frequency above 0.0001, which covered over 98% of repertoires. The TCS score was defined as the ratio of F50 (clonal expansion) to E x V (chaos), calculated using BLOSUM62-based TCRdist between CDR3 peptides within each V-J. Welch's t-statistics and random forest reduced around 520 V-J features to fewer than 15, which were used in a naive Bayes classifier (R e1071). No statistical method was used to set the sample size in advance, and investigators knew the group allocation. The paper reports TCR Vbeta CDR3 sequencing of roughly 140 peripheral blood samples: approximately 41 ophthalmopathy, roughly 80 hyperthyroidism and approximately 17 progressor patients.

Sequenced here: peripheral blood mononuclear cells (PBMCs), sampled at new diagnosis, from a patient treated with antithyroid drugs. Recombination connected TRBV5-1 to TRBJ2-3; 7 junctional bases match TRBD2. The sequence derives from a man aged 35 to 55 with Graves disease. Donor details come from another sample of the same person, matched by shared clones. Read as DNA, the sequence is TGCGCCAGCAGCCTGCAGCGGGGTTCGGATACGCAGTATTTT. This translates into CASSLQRGSDTQYF. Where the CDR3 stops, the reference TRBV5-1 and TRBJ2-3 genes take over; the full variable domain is KAGVTQTPRYLIKTRGQQVTLSCSPISGHRSVSWYQQTPGQGLQFLFEYFSETQRNKGNFPGRFSGRQFSNSRSEMNVSTLELGDSALYLCASSLQRGSDTQYFGPGTRLTVL.